Listed below are T cell receptor beta chains from one sample, sequenced in a study of T-cell reconstitution after alpha-beta-depleted transplantation in children. Using its own MiXCR run on the PCR reads, TCRdb lists one record per CDR3 protein. This sample has hundreds of thousands of distinct CDR3 sequences; 16% occur once, and the top ten carry roughly 5%. Sequenced here: PBMCs, mostly from graft donor cells, sampled 360 days after TCRalphabeta/CD19-depleted stem cell transplant. These receptors were collected from a male patient between 5 and 17 years old who had a stem cell transplant for acute lymphoblastic leukemia, so the T cells may come from the graft donor. Both conserved end residues are part of each CDR3. D genes are given only for firm matches. Clone size is not always given. Where it is, it says once, few, many or a class for expanded clones.

j_call v_call cdr3_length d_call clone_size cdr3_nt cdr3_aa
TRBJ2-1 TRBV7-8 12 TRBD1 . TGTGCCAGCAGCTTAGTCGGACAGGAGGTGTTCTTC CASSLVGQEVFF
TRBJ2-1 TRBV5-1 18 TRBD2 . TGCGCCAGCAAAGGGGGACTAGCGGGAGTGGGGGTATACAATGAGCAGTTCTTC CASKGGLAGVGVYNEQFF
TRBJ2-1 TRBV4-1 18 TRBD2 . TGCGCCAGCAGCCAAGGAATACTAGCGGAAAGCTCCTACAATGAGCAGTTCTTC CASSQGILAESSYNEQFF
TRBJ2-3 TRBV7-9 10 . . TGTGCCCTCCGCACAGATACGCAGTATTTT CALRTDTQYF
TRBJ1-3 TRBV12-3/TRBV12-4 13 . . TGTGCCAGCAGTTTACCGGGGAGGAACACCATATATTTT CASSLPGRNTIYF
TRBJ2-5 TRBV12-3/TRBV12-4 14 . . TGTGCCAGCAGTACCAGTACAGTCCAAGAGACCCAGTACTTC CASSTSTVQETQYF
TRBJ2-5 TRBV5-5 14 TRBD1 many TGTGCCAGCAGCCTCGGGACAGGGGCGAAGACCCAGTACTTC CASSLGTGAKTQYF
TRBJ1-2 TRBV11-1 16 TRBD1 . TGTGCCAGCAGCTCTCCTCCTGACAGGGGTAACTATGGCTACACCTTC CASSSPPDRGNYGYTF
TRBJ2-7 TRBV5-6 15 TRBD1 . TGTGCCAGCGCCCCAGGGGGCGGTCCAACGGGGGAGCAGTACTTC CASAPGGGPTGEQYF
TRBJ2-5 TRBV4-1 14 . many TGCGCCAGCAGCCAACTAGCTAGTCAAGAGACCCAGTACTTC CASSQLASQETQYF
TRBJ2-4 TRBV12-3/TRBV12-4 17 TRBD2 . TGTGCCAGCAGTCCCCTGACTAGCGGCGTAGCCAAAAACATTCAGTACTTC CASSPLTSGVAKNIQYF
TRBJ2-1 TRBV12-3/TRBV12-4 11 . few TGTGCCAGCAGTTTGGGGACCCACCCTCGCTTC CASSLGTHPRF
TRBJ2-7 TRBV4-1 15 TRBD2 few TGCGCCAGCAGCCAAGTAGTCCTAGCGGACTACGAGCAGTACTTC CASSQVVLADYEQYF
TRBJ2-5 TRBV27 13 TRBD2 . TGTGCCAGCAGTTTAGACGGGGGGTGGACCCAGTACTTC CASSLDGGWTQYF
TRBJ2-7 TRBV5-1 15 TRBD2 many TGCGCCAGCAGCCCGCCGACCGGGACTAGCTACGAGCAGTACTTC CASSPPTGTSYEQYF
TRBJ1-1 TRBV27 14 . . TGTGCCAGCAGTCCCCTCAGGGTTACCACTGAAGCTTTCTTT CASSPLRVTTEAFF
TRBJ2-5 TRBV5-1 10 . once TGCGCCGGCAGCTGGGAGACCCAGTACTTC CAGSWETQYF
TRBJ1-4 TRBV11-2 11 TRBD1 . TGTGCCAGCAAGACAGGGGATAAACTGTTTTTT CASKTGDKLFF
TRBJ2-7 TRBV12-3/TRBV12-4 14 . many TGTGCCAGCAGTTGGCGGAGGGACAACTACGAGCAGTACTTC CASSWRRDNYEQYF
TRBJ2-2 TRBV20-1 15 TRBD1 few TGCAGTGCTAGAGATTCCAGGGGGCGAACCGGGGAGCTGTTTTTT CSARDSRGRTGELFF
TRBJ2-6 TRBV5-1 9 . . TGCGCCATCGCCAACGTCCTGACTTTC CAIANVLTF
TRBJ2-1 TRBV5-1 15 . few TGCGCCAGCAGCCCCGGACTTACTGGCAGCCATGAGCAGTTCTTC CASSPGLTGSHEQFF
TRBJ2-7 TRBV7-9 15 . few TGTGCCAGCAGCTTATGGCAGTTTGGGACCTACGAGCAGTACTTC CASSLWQFGTYEQYF
TRBJ2-3 TRBV28 14 . few TGTGCCAGCCGGGAACAGGGAGGTGCAGATACGCAGTATTTT CASREQGGADTQYF
TRBJ2-3 TRBV12-3/TRBV12-4 15 TRBD1 few TGTGCCAGCAGTCCCGGGACAGGGGACACAGATACGCAGTATTTT CASSPGTGDTDTQYF
TRBJ2-1 TRBV29-1 14 TRBD1 many TGCAGCGTTTTCCTCAGGGGGCGTCTGGTAGAGCAGTTCTTC CSVFLRGRLVEQFF
TRBJ2-7 TRBV12-3/TRBV12-4 14 . . TGTGCCAGCAGAATGACAGGCCCTGCCTACGAGCAGTACTTC CASRMTGPAYEQYF
TRBJ2-3 TRBV11-2 16 TRBD2 . TGTGCCAGCAGCTTTTTACTAGCGGGAGTCGCAGATACGCAGTATTTT CASSFLLAGVADTQYF